Sequencing of this T cell receptor beta chain was carried out in a study of spatial heterogeneity in lung cancer. Overall study: More beta-chain than alpha-chain sequences were consistently detected. Findings and caveats of the study: In blood, ubiquitous expanded tumor TCRs appeared more at resection than follow-up.

The CDR3 contains 16 residues. Germline CDR1 and CDR2: SGHTA and FQGNSA. V was clipped by 0 bases and J by 1 base, with 11 bases between them. Each TCR cDNA molecule bore a unique molecular identifier. A single record per CDR3 protein comes from TCRdb applying MiXCR to the 5' RACE reads. Of some 50,000 distinct CDR3 sequences in the sample, less than 8.5% are singletons; the top ten hold 13%. As to this clonotype: Its antigen is unidentified.

Time point defined: sample taken at primary tumor resection. Whole RNA, which was extracted from tumor, nontumor lung tissue or frozen PBMC, was sequenced without any cell sorting. The donors, 60 to 80 patients with untreated early-stage non-small cell lung cancer, provided the samples. The chain uses TRBV7-2 and TRBJ2-3; D gene ambiguous. The TCR was taken from a female donor with early-stage non-small cell lung cancer. The material was PBMCs, obtained at surgery. CDR3: CASSLARSFGTDTQYF. CDR3 nucleotides: TGTGCCAGCAGCTTAGCGCGAAGTTTTGGCACAGATACGCAGTATTTT.